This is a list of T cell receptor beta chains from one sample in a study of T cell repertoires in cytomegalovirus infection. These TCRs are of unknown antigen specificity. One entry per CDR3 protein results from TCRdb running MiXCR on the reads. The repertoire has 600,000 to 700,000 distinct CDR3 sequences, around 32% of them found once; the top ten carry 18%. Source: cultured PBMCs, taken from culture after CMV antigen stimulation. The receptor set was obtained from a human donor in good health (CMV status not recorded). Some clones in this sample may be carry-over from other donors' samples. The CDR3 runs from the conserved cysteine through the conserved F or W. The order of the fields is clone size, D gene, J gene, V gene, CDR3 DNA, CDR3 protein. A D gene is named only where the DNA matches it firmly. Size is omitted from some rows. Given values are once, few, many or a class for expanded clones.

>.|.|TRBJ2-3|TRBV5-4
TGTGCCAGCAGCTTGGCAGGATGGGAAGATACGCAGTATTTT
CASSLAGWEDTQYF
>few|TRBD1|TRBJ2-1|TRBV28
TGTGCCAGCAGGACAGGGTCCTACAATGAGCAGTTCTTC
CASRTGSYNEQFF
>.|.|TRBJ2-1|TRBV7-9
TGTGCCAGCAGCTTCCGCAGGGGGGAACCCAATGAGCAGTTCTTC
CASSFRRGEPNEQFF
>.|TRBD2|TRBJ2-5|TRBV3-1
TGTGCCAGCAGCCAGGATCTAGCGGGCCGTTGGGAGACCCAGTACTTC
CASSQDLAGRWETQYF
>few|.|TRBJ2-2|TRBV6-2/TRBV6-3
TGTGCCAGCTGTCGGACAGCGAACACCGGGGAGCTGTTTTTT
CASCRTANTGELFF
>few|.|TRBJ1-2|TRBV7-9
TGTGCCAGCAGCAAGAAGGGGGGGAAAGCTAACTATGGCTACACCTTC
CASSKKGGKANYGYTF
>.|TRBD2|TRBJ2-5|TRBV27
TGTGCCAGCAGTTTATTCGGACTAGCGGGAGATGAGACCCAGTACTTC
CASSLFGLAGDETQYF
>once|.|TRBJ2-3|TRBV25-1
TGTGCCAGCAGACAAGGGACTACGCAGTATTTT
CASRQGTTQYF
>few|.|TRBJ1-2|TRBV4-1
TGCGCCAGCAGCCAAGATCCCTTAGCTAACTATGGCTACACCTTC
CASSQDPLANYGYTF
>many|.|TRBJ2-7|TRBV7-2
TGTGCCAGCAGCTTAGGGCCCCAGGTCGCCTACGAGCAGTACTTC
CASSLGPQVAYEQYF
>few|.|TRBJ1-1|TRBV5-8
TGTGCCAGCAGCCAGGCCGGGACTAACCTTGAAGCTTTCTTT
CASSQAGTNLEAFF
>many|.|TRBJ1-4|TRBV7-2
TGTGCCAGCAGCTTCAGCCCCGTCGTTAATGAAAAACTGTTTTTT
CASSFSPVVNEKLFF
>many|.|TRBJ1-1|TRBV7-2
TGTGCCAGCAGCTTAGCGTCGGGTTACACTGAAGCTTTCTTT
CASSLASGYTEAFF
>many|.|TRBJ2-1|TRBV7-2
TGTGGAGCCTCCTACAATGAGCAGTTCTTC
CGASYNEQFF
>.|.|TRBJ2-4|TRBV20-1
TGCAGTGCTATACTCGAAAACATTCAGTACTTC
CSAILENIQYF
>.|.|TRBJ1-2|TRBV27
TGTGCCAGCAGTTTATACCGGGGGCGGAACTATGGCTACACCTTC
CASSLYRGRNYGYTF
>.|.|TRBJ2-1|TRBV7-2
TGTGCCAGCAGCTTACGGGGGCGGGCGGGGATGGAGCAGTTCTTC
CASSLRGRAGMEQFF
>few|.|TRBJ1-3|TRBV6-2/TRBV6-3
TGTGCCAGCGATAGGGGCGCTGTCTCTGGAAACACCATATATTTT
CASDRGAVSGNTIYF
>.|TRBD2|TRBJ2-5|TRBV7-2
TGTGCCAGCAGCTTAGAGCGAGCGGGGGGTCATGCGACCCAGTACTTC
CASSLERAGGHATQYF
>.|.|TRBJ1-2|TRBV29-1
TGCAGCGTTGAACTCGGAGGGGGCTACACCTTC
CSVELGGGYTF
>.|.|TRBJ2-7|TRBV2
TGTGCCAGCCGGCGGCAGCCCACCTACGAGCAGTACTTC
CASRRQPTYEQYF